This entry concerns a single T cell receptor beta chain. A much larger clone lies one base from this, so it may be a read error. This sample stems from a study of T cells in Graves' hyperthyroidism and ophthalmopathy. Duration under 3 months, a NOSPECS grade of at least 4, and a Clinical Activity Score of at least 3 characterized the ophthalmopathy patients. V dropped 10 bases and J dropped 0 bases, with 19 bases sitting between them. The germline V gene encodes CDR1 MNHEY and CDR2 SMNVEV (reference sequence). This CDR3 has 16 residues. RNA transcripts yielded amplified TCR beta CDR3 regions. TCR CDR3 underwent first-round RT-PCR with the HTBI primer set. TCRdb recomputed calls from the multiplex PCR reads with MiXCR, one row per CDR3 protein. The table shows fewer than 250,000 distinct CDR3 sequences, with approximately 23% occurring only once.

The origin of this receptor is a middle-aged woman with Graves' ophthalmopathy. The sample consisted of blood. The genes are TRBV27 and TRBJ1-5, with a tentative D call TRBD1 (5 bases). The CDR3 nucleotides read TGTGCCATCAGGGAACGGGGGGGTTATAGCAATCAGCCCCAGCATTTT. It translates to CAIRERGGYSNQPQHF.